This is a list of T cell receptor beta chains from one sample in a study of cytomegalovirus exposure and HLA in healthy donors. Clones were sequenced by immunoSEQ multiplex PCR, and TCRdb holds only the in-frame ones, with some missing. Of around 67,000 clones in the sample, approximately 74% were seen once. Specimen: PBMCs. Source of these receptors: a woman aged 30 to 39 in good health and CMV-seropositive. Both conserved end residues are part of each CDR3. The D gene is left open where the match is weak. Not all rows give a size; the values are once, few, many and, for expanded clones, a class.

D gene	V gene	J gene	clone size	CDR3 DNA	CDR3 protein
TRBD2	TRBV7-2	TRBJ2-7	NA	TGTGCCAGCAGCCTCCAGACTAGCGGGAACTACGAGCAGTACTTC	CASSLQTSGNYEQYF
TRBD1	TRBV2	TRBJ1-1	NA	TGTGCCAGCAGAGTGGGGACAGCGAACACTGAAGCTTTCTTT	CASRVGTANTEAFF
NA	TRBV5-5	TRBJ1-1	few	TGTGCCAGCAGCCCCAGGGCGGACACTGAAGCTTTCTTT	CASSPRADTEAFF
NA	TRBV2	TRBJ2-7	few	TGTGCCAGCAGCTTACTAGTGAGGGAGCAGTACTTC	CASSLLVREQYF
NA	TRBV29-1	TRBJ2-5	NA	TGCAGCGTTGAGGGGAGAATCCAAGAGACCCAGTACTTC	CSVEGRIQETQYF
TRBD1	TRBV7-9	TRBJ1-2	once	TGTGCCAGCAGCCGAGGACAGGGGAACTATGGCTACACCTTC	CASSRGQGNYGYTF
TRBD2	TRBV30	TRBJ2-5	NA	TGTGCCTGGAGGGGACTAGCGGCGGAGCAAGAGACCCAGTACTTC	CAWRGLAAEQETQYF
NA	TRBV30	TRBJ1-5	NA	TGTGCCTGGAGTGTAGGGGTTAATAGCAATCAGCCCCAGCATTTT	CAWSVGVNSNQPQHF
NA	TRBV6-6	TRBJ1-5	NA	TGTGCCAGCAGTCGACCGACAGGGCCCCAGCATTTT	CASSRPTGPQHF
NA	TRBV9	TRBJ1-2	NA	TGTGCCAGCAGCGTAGCCCCACTCCGGGACACTAACTATGGCTACACCTTC	CASSVAPLRDTNYGYTF
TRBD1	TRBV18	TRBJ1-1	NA	TGTGCCAGCTCACCAACAGGGGGGGCTGAAGCTTTCTTT	CASSPTGGAEAFF
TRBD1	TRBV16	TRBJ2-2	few	TGTGCCAGCAGCCAGAGACAGGGGAAGGCCGGGGAGCTGTTTTTT	CASSQRQGKAGELFF
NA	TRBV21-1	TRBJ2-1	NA	TGTGCCAGCATCGACAGGGTCAGGAATGAGCAGTTCTTC	CASIDRVRNEQFF
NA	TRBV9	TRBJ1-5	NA	TGTGCCAGCAGCGATACAGGGAATCAGCCCCAGCATTTT	CASSDTGNQPQHF